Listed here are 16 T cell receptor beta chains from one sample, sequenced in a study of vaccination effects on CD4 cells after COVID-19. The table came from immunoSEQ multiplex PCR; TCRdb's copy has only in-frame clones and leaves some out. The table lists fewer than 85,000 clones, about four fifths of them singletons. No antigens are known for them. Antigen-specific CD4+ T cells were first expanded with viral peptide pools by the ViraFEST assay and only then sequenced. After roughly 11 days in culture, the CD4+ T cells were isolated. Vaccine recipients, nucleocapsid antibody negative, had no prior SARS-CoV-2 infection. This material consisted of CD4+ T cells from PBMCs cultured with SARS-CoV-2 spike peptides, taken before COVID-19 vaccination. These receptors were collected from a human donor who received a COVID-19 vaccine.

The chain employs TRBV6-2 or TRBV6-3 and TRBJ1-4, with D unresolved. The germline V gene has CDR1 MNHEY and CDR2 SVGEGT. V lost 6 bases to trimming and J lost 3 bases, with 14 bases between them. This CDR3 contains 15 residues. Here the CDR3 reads CASSDTDDPNEKLFF. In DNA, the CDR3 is TGTGCCAGCAGCGACACAGACGATCCTAATGAAAAACTGTTTTTT.

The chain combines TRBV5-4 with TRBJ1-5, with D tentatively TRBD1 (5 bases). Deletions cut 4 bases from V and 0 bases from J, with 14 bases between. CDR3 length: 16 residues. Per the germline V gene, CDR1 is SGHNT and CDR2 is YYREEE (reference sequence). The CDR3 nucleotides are TGTGCCAGCAGCCGGGGGTCCCCAGATAGCAATCAGCCCCAGCATTTT. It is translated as CASSRGSPDSNQPQHF. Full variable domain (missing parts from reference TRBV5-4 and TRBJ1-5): ETGVTQSPTHLIKTRGQQVTLRCSSQSGHNTVSWYQQALGQGPQFIFQYYREEENGRGNFPPRFSGLQFPNYSSELNVNALELDDSALYLCASSRGSPDSNQPQHFGDGTRLSIL.

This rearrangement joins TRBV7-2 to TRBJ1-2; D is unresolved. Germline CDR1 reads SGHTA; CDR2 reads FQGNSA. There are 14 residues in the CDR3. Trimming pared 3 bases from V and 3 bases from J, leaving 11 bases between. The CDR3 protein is CASSFTGLDYGYTF. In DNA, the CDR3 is TGTGCCAGCAGCTTTACGGGTCTTGACTATGGCTACACCTTC.

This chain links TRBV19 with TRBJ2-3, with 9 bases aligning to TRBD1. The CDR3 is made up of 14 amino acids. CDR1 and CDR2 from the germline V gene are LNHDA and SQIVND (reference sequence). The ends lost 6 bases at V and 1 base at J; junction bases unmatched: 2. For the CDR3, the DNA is TGTGCCAGTAGGCGGACAGGGGGCACAGATACGCAGTATTTT. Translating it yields CASRRTGGTDTQYF.

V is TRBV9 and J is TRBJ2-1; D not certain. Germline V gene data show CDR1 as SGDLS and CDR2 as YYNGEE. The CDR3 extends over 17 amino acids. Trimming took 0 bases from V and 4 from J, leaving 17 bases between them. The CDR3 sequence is CASSVAPRVRGYNEQFF. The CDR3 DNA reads TGTGCCAGCAGCGTAGCTCCTCGGGTCCGCGGATACAATGAGCAGTTCTTC.

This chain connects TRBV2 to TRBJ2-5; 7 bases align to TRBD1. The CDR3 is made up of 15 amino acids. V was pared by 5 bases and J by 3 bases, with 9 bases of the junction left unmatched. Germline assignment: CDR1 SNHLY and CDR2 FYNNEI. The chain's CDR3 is CASSSRDRQKETQYF. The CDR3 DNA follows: TGTGCCAGCAGTTCCCGGGACAGACAGAAAGAGACCCAGTACTTC.

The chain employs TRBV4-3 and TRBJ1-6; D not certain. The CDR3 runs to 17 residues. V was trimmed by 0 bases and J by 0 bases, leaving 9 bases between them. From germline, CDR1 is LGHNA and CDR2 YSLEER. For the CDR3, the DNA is TGCGCCAGCAGCCAAGATCGGCAGAGCTCCTATAATTCACCCCTCCACTTT. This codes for CASSQDRQSSYNSPLHF.

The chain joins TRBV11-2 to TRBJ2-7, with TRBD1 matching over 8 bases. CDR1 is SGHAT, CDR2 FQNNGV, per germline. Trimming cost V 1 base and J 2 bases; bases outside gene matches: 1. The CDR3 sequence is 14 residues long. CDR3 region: CASSLGQGPYEQYV. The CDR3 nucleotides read TGTGCCAGCAGCTTAGGACAGGGGCCCTACGAGCAGTACGTC.

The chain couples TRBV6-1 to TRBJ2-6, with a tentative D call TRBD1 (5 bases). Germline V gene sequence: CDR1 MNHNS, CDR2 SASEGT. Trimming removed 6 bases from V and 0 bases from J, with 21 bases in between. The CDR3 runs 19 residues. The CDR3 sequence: CASSESSGSSFSGANVLTF. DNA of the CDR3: TGTGCCAGCAGCGAATCCTCAGGGTCCTCGTTCTCTGGGGCCAACGTCCTGACTTTC.

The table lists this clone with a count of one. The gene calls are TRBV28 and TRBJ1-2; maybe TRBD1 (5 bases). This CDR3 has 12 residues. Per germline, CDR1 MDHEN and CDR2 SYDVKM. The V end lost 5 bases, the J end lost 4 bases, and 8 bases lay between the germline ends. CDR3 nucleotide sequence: TGTGCCAGCAGTCCCGGGGGCTATGGCTACACCTTC. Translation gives CASSPGGYGYTF.

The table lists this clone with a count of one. The CDR3 sequence is CATSDSRAGGRDQPQHF. CDR3 coding DNA: TGTGCCACCAGTGATAGTAGGGCAGGGGGGAGGGATCAGCCCCAGCATTTT. This chain connects TRBV24-1 to TRBJ1-5, with 7 bases identical to TRBD1. The CDR3 is 17 amino acids. The trim removed 3 bases at V and 5 bases at J, leaving 12 bases unmatched. Germline-derived CDR1 and CDR2 are KGHDR and SFDVKD.

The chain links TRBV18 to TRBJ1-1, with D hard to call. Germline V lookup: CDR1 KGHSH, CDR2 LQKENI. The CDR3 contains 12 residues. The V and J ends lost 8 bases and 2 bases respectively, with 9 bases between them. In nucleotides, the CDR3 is TGTGCCAGCGCGGGGAGAAACACTGAAGCTTTCTTT. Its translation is CASAGRNTEAFF.

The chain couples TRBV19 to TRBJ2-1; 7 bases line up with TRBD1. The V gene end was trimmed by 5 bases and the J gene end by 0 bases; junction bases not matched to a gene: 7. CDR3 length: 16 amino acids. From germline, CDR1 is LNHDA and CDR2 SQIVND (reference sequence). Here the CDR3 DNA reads TGTGCCAGTAGTTACCCTCCAGGGGGCTCCTACAATGAGCAGTTCTTC. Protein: CASSYPPGGSYNEQFF.

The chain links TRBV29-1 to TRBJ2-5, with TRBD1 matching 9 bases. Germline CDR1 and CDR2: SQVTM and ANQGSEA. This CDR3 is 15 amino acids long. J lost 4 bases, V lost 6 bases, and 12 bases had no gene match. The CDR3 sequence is CSVPGQGAKGETQYF. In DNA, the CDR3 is TGCAGCGTGCCGGGACAGGGAGCGAAGGGAGAGACCCAGTACTTC.

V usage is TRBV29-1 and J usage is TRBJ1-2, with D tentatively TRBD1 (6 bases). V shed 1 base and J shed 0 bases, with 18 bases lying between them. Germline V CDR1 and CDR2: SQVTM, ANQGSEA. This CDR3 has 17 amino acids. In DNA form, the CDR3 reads TGCAGCGTTGAAGCCCCCTACTCCAGGGGTTCTAACTATGGCTACACCTTC. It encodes CSVEAPYSRGSNYGYTF.

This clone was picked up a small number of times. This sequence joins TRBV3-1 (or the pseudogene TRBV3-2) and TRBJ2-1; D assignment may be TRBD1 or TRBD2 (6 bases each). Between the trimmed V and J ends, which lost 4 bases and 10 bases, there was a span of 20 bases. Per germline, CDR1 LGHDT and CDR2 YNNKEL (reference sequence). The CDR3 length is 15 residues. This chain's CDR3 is CASSRRGPGTGEQFF. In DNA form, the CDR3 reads TGTGCCAGCAGCCGCCGGGGGCCAGGGACGGGAGAGCAGTTCTTC.